Here is one TCR beta chain with its context. Its antigen is still unknown. This CDR3 contains 14 residues. Germline V gene lookup returns CDR1 MDHEN and CDR2 SYDVKM. Trimming removed 2 bases at V and 0 bases at J, with 5 bases between. PCR primers comprised 60 Vbeta and 13 Jbeta primers. Sequencing used immunoSEQ multiplex PCR; TCRdb keeps in-frame clones, though not all of them. Of about 140,000 clones in the sample, 80% are singletons; the top ten hold 2.4%. The data belong to a study of cytomegalovirus exposure and HLA in healthy donors. Study conclusions and caveats: CMV serostatus was the only immune exposure information that was available. In vitro checks showed that a few CMV-associated chains really do target CMV antigens.

This chain joins TRBV28 and TRBJ1-3; D is unresolved. What was sequenced was PBMCs. This TCR came from a man aged 50 or older in good health and CMV-seronegative. In nucleotides, the CDR3 is TGTGCCAGCAGTTTAGAGATCTCTGGAAACACCATATATTTT. Translation gives CASSLEISGNTIYF.